Sequencing of this T cell receptor (beta chain) was carried out in a study of blood T cell repertoires in COVID-19. About the study: Nucleic acid was either cDNA or gDNA, and it came from T cells, B-cell-depleted T cells, or PBMCs.

The V end lost 4 bases, the J end lost 4 bases, and 10 bases lay between the germline ends. CDR3 length: 13 residues. Germline CDR1 is LGHNT and CDR2 is FRNRAP. In the source study's methods: The assay estimated nucleated cells by amplifying reference gene primers. TCRdb's copy holds only in-frame clones and misses some; the assay was immunoSEQ multiplex PCR. The V and J calls and clone size were taken over from that table, and D and trimming were inferred from the DNA. The table has under 250,000 clones, 70% to 90% seen once. The specimen sequenced was peripheral blood. The receptor's source is a woman in her thirties or forties with acute or convalescent COVID-19. The chain joins TRBV12-5 to TRBJ1-2; no clear D gene. The CDR3 DNA reads TGTGCTAGTGGTTCCTTGAATAGCTATGGCTACACCTTC. It encodes CASGSLNSYGYTF.